The 3 T cell receptor beta chains listed next were all sequenced from one sample in a study of blood T cell repertoires in COVID-19. Sequencing used immunoSEQ multiplex PCR; TCRdb keeps in-frame clones, though not all of them. The table lists some 340,000 clones, around four fifths of them singletons. What was sequenced was peripheral blood. These receptors all come from a man younger than 40 with active or convalescent COVID-19.

The chain joins TRBV10-3 to TRBJ2-1; a possible D gene is TRBD1 (6 bases). V lost 4 bases and J lost 8, with 9 bases in between. Germline-derived CDR1 and CDR2 are ENHRY and SYGVKD. This CDR3 has 12 amino acids. In DNA, the CDR3 is TGTGCCATCAGTGCCCAGGGGTATGAGCAGTTCTTC. It codes for CAISAQGYEQFF.

This chain uses TRBV19 with TRBJ2-5; maybe TRBD1 (5 bases). Germline V gives CDR1 LNHDA, CDR2 SQIVND (reference sequence). V lost 5 bases, J lost 2 bases, and 18 bases lay in between. The CDR3 has 16 residues. This CDR3 is CASSALQVLGQETQYF. The CDR3 DNA is TGTGCCAGTAGTGCGCTACAGGTCCTTGGTCAAGAGACCCAGTACTTC. The whole variable domain, filled in from reference TRBV19 and TRBJ2-5, reads DGGITQSPKYLFRKEGQNVTLSCEQNLNHDAMYWYRQDPGQGLRLIYYSQIVNDFQKGDIAEGYSVSREKKESFPLTVTSAQKNPTAFYLCASSALQVLGQETQYFGPGTRLLVL.

The V call is TRBV6-2 or TRBV6-3, the J call TRBJ2-1; 8 bases match TRBD2. Losses at the gene ends were 4 bases for V and 0 bases for J; bases not matched to a gene: 2. CDR1 is MNHEY, CDR2 SVGEGT, per germline. The CDR3 spans 15 residues. CDR3 bases: TGTGCCAGCAGTTGGGCGGGAGGCTCCTACAATGAGCAGTTCTTC. This translates into CASSWAGGSYNEQFF.